This T cell receptor (delta chain) was sequenced during a study of Vδ1+ human thymocytes. Details on this clone: No antigen is known for it.

Findings and limits, study-wide: Unexpected Vdelta2 sequences could cause misinterpretation of bulk repertoire data. Many TRG clonotypes were shared between donors; TRD repertoires were essentially private. Despite high sort purity, roughly 21% of thymic T cell receptor delta sequences were Vdelta2. Thymic TRG and TRD repertoires appeared highly polyclonal, with Gaussian CDR3 length distributions.

Sorted Vdelta1+ thymocytes were about 97% to 99.6% pure. With V trimmed by 0 bases and J by 2 bases, 15 bases remained unmatched. Germline V gene data show CDR1 as TSWWSYY and CDR2 as QGS. CDR3 length equals 20 residues. The template was reverse-transcribed extracted RNA. CDR3 amplicons came from multiplex PCR with pooled V-gene forward and constant-region reverse primers. TCRdb re-called the multiplex PCR reads via CATT. The table includes some 73,000 delta-chain clones, around 34% detected once. The rearrangement uses TRDV1 and TRDJ1; TRDD3 agrees at 10 bases. This receptor was identified in a boy in the first two years of life who had congenital heart surgery. The sequencing sample was made of Vdelta1+ gamma-delta thymocytes from the thymus. Subset: FACS-sorted CD3+ TCRalphabeta- TCRVdelta1+ TCRVdelta2- thymocytes. CDR3 DNA: TGTGCTCTTGGGGAACTACCCTCGCTTACTGGGGGATCCCCAACCGATAAACTCATCTTT. Amino acid sequence: CALGELPSLTGGSPTDKLIF.